Presented here are 10 T cell receptor beta chains from one specimen sequenced in a study of blood T cells in healthy people across ages. A second PCR, run for roughly 7 to 12 cycles, used a sample-barcoded 5' primer plus a J-beta primer mix. TCRdb analysed the 5' RACE reads with MiXCR anew, one entry per CDR3 protein. Counted here are around 820,000 distinct CDR3 sequences, 25% occurring once; the ten biggest clones make up under 4.5%. This sample also appeared in a second study, on T cells of mothers and their children.

The specimen sequenced was blood. These receptor sequences come from a boy younger than 18 in good health.

V gene TRBV6-5 combines with J gene TRBJ2-5; D is unclear. CDR3 length: 14 residues. Germline V gives CDR1 MNHEY, CDR2 SVGAGI. Trimming stripped 0 bases from V and 7 bases from J, with 12 bases between. CDR3 in amino acids: CASSYSPSTGTQYF. The CDR3 DNA reads as TGTGCCAGCAGTTACTCTCCGAGCACCGGGACCCAGTACTTC.

This chain links TRBV28 with TRBJ1-4, with 7 bases aligning to TRBD1. The germline CDR1 and CDR2 sequences are MDHEN and SYDVKM. The CDR3 totals 17 residues. Trimming cost V 6 bases and J 4 bases; bases outside gene matches: 14. Written as DNA, the CDR3 is TGTGCCAGCAGCTGGCCCGGGGAGGGGGCCATTAATGAAAAACTGTTTTTT. Amino acids: CASSWPGEGAINEKLFF.

A few counts support this clonotype. This chain links TRBV7-6 with TRBJ2-1, with D possibly TRBD1 on 5 matching bases. Germline V CDR1 and CDR2: SGHVS, FNYEAQ. The CDR3 runs 15 residues. V lost 5 bases to trimming and J lost 7 bases, with 18 bases between them. The CDR3 DNA reads as TGTGCCAGCAGCCCGACAGACAAATGGTCAAATGAGCAGTTCTTC. It translates to CASSPTDKWSNEQFF.

Of note for this clonotype: The germline gene is not matched at one end of the junction; a read error may be the cause. The chain is built from TRBV28 and TRBJ1-2; D possibly corresponds to TRBD1 (6 bases). CDR3 length equals 12 residues. Germline V gene data show CDR1 as MDHEN and CDR2 as SYDVKM. This CDR3 is CASSLGAGTYLF. The CDR3 bases are TGTGCCAGCAGTTTAGGGGCCGGGACATATCTCTTC.

This clonotype was seen more than once but under ten times. The CDR3 here is CASSSKLTGSGEKLFF. The CDR3 DNA reads as TGTGCCAGCAGTTCAAAACTCACAGGGTCTGGAGAAAAACTGTTTTTT. The J gene is TRBJ1-4, the V gene TRBV28; possibly TRBD1 for D (6 bases). This CDR3 contains 16 residues. Per germline, CDR1 MDHEN and CDR2 SYDVKM. V was trimmed by 4 bases and J by 8 bases, leaving 20 bases between them.

This clonotype was recorded a few times. The V call is TRBV29-1, the J call TRBJ1-2, with a possible D match to TRBD1 (5 bases). The CDR3 runs 12 residues. V was shortened by 6 bases and J by 8 bases, with 16 bases between the two germline ends. Germline CDR1 is SQVTM and CDR2 is ANQGSEA. The CDR3 protein is CSVETDRKGYTF. For the CDR3, the DNA is TGCAGCGTCGAAACAGACAGAAAGGGCTACACCTTC.

J is TRBJ2-2 and V is TRBV5-1; 7 nucleotides match TRBD2. The trim removed 2 bases at V and 4 bases at J, leaving 5 bases unmatched. This CDR3 has 15 amino acids. The germline V gene encodes CDR1 SGHRS and CDR2 YFSETQ. The CDR3 loop reads CASSFSTGGTGELFF. The CDR3 DNA sequence: TGCGCCAGCAGCTTCTCAACGGGGGGCACCGGGGAGCTGTTTTTT.

This clonotype was seen a single time. J is TRBJ1-2 and V is TRBV7-2; the match to TRBD1 covers 7 bases. The germline V gene has CDR1 SGHTA and CDR2 FQGNSA. This CDR3 contains 15 residues. Losses at the gene ends were 1 base for V and 3 bases for J; bases not matched to a gene: 5. The CDR3 DNA is TGTGCCAGCAGCTTAGGTTCAGGGGGTGACTATGGCTACACCTTC. Amino acids: CASSLGSGGDYGYTF. Combining the CDR3 with reference TRBV7-2 and TRBJ1-2 gives the whole variable domain GAGVSQSPSNKVTEKGKDVELRCDPISGHTALYWYRQSLGQGLEFLIYFQGNSAPDKSGLPSDRFSAERTGGSVSTLTIQRTQQEDSAVYLCASSLGSGGDYGYTFGSGTRLTVV.

The chain recombines TRBV12-3 or TRBV12-4 with TRBJ2-3; D not resolved. The CDR3 totals 14 residues. Trimming removed 2 bases at V and 8 bases at J, with 14 bases between. CDR3 protein: CASSLSPPAPTQYF. CDR3 bases: TGTGCCAGCAGTTTATCACCCCCGGCCCCTACGCAGTATTTT.

This clonotype was counted between two and nine times. The chain employs TRBV7-6 and TRBJ2-3; D remains unclear. Trimming removed 6 bases from V and 6 bases from J, with 13 bases in between. CDR1 is SGHVS and CDR2 is FNYEAQ in the germline V gene. The CDR3 loop spans 13 amino acids. CDR3 in DNA: TGTGCCAGCAGTCGTCCGACTCTCGATACGCAGTATTTT. It yields the protein CASSRPTLDTQYF.